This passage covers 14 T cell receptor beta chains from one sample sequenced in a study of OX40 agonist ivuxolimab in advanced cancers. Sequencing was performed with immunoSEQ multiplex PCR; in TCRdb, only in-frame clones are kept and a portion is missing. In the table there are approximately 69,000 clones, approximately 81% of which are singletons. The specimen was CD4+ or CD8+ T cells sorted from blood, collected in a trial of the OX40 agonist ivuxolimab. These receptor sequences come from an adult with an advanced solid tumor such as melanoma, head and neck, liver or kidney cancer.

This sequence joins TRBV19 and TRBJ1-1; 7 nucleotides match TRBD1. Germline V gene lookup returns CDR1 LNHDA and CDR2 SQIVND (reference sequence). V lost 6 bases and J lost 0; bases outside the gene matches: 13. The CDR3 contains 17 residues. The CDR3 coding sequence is TGTGCCAGTAGGGTACAGGGGTGGGGGACCATGAACACTGAAGCTTTCTTT. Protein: CASRVQGWGTMNTEAFF.

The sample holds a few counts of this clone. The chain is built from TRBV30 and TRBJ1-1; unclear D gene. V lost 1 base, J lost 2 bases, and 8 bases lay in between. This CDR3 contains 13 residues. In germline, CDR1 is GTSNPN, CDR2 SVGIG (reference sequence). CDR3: CAWSDGFNTEAFF. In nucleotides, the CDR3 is TGTGCCTGGAGTGATGGTTTCAACACTGAAGCTTTCTTT.

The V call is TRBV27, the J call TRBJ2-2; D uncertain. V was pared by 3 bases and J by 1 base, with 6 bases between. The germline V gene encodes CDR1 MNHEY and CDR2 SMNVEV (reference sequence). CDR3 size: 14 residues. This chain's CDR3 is CASSFVWNTGELFF. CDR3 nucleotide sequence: TGTGCCAGCAGTTTTGTTTGGAACACCGGGGAGCTGTTTTTT.

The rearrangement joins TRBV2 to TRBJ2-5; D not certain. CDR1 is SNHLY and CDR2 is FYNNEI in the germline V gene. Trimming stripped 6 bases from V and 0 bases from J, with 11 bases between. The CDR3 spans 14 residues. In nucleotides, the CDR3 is TGTGCCAGCAGCCTAACGGGCAACCAAGAGACCCAGTACTTC. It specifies CASSLTGNQETQYF.

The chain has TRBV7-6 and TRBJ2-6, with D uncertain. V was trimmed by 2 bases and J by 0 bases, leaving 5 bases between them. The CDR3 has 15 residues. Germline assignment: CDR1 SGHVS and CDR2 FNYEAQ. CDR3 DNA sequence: TGTGCCAGCAGCTTACGAGGCTCTGGGGCCAACGTCCTGACTTTC. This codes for CASSLRGSGANVLTF.

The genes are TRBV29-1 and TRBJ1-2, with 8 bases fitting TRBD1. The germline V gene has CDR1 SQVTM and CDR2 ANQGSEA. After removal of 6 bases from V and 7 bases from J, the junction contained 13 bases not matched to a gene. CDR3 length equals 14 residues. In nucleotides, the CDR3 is TGCAGCGTAACTAGGGGGCAGGGGGCTGTTGGCTACACCTTC. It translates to CSVTRGQGAVGYTF.

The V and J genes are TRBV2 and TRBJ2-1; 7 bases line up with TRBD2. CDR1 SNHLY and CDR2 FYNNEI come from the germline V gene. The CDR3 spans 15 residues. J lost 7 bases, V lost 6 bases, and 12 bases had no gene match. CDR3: CASSKSGAVGNEQFF. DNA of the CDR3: TGTGCCAGCAGCAAAAGCGGGGCCGTTGGGAATGAGCAGTTCTTC.

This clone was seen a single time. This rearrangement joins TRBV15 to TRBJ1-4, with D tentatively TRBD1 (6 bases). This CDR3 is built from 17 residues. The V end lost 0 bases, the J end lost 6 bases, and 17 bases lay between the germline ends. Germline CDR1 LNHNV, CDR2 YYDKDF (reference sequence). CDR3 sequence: CATSRDLSRTADEKLFF. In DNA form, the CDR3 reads TGTGCCACCAGCAGAGATCTCTCAAGGACAGCGGATGAAAAACTGTTTTTT.

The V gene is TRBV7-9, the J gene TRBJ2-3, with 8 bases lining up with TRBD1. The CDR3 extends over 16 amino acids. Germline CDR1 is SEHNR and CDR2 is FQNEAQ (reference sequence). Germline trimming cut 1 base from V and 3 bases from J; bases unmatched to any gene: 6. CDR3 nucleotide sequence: TGTGCCAGCAGCTTAGTAACGCGACAGGGGACAGATACGCAGTATTTT. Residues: CASSLVTRQGTDTQYF.

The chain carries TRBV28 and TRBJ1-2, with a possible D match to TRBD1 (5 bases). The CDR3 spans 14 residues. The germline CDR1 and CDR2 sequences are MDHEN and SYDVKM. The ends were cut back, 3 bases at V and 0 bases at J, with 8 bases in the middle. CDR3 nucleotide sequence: TGTGCCAGCAGTTTGGAAGGGGCTAACTATGGCTACACCTTC. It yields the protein CASSLEGANYGYTF.

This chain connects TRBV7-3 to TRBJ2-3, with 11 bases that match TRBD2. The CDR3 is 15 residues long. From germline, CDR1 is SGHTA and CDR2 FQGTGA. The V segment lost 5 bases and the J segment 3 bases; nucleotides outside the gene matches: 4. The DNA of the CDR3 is TGTGCCAGCAGCCTTAGCGGGGGGGCGACAGATACGCAGTATTTT. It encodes CASSLSGGATDTQYF.

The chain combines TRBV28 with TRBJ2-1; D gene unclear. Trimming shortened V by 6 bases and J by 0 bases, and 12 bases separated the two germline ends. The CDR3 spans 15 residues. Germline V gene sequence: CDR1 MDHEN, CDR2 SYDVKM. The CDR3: CASSPKINSYNEQFF. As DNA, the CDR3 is TGTGCCAGCAGCCCAAAGATAAACTCCTACAATGAGCAGTTCTTC.

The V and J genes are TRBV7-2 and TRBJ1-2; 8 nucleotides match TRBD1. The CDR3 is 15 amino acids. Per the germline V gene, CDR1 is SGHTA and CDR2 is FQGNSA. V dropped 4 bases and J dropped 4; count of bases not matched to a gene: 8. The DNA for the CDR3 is TGTGCCAGCAGCTGGCGGACAGGGATTCTCTATGGCTACACCTTC. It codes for CASSWRTGILYGYTF. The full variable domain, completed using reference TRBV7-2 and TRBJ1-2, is GAGVSQSPSNKVTEKGKDVELRCDPISGHTALYWYRQSLGQGLEFLIYFQGNSAPDKSGLPSDRFSAERTGGSVSTLTIQRTQQEDSAVYLCASSWRTGILYGYTFGSGTRLTVV.

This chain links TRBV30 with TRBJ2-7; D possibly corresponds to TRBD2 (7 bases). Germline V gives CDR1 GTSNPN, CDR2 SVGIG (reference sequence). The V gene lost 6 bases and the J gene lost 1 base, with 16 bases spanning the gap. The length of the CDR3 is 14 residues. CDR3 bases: TGTGCCTGCCCAGCTAGGGGGGGATCCTACGAGCAGTACTTC. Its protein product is CACPARGGSYEQYF.